The clone carrying this TCR beta chain was recorded a few times. What it binds is unknown. Measured with immunoSEQ multiplex PCR; TCRdb has only the in-frame clones, and not every one. The table shows around 47,000 clones, with approximately 82% occurring only once. The entry originates in a study of identifying expanded T cells in peripheral blood. Study results and caveats: Differentially abundant clones: roughly 1.3 between replicates, approximately 15 at roughly 15 days, approximately 19 at four.

Losses at the gene ends were 6 bases for V and 6 bases for J; bases not matched to a gene: 2. The CDR3 runs to 13 residues. In germline, CDR1 is SNHLY, CDR2 FYNNEI. Healthy donors had no documented immune events, such as infections, while sampled. The V gene is TRBV2, the J gene TRBJ2-2; TRBD2 matches at 9 bases. The sample taken for sequencing was blood. This receptor was identified in a person between 18 and 70 years old in good health. The CDR3 DNA sequence: TGTGCCAGCAGCGGGACTAGCCCCGGGGAGCTGTTTTTT. As protein: CASSGTSPGELFF. Based on the CDR3 plus reference TRBV2 and TRBJ2-2, the full variable domain is EPEVTQTPSHQVTQMGQEVILRCVPISNHLYFYWYRQILGQKVEFLVSFYNNEISEKSEIFDDQFSVERPDGSNFTLKIRSTKLEDSAMYFCASSGTSPGELFFGEGSRLTVL.